This T cell receptor beta chain originates from a study of monozygotic twins with inflammatory bowel disease. Findings and caveats of the study: Patient-to-patient differences in immunosuppressive treatment may have added variability to the repertoires. There was no support for any single strong signal or clonotype associated with IBD. Resolution of different T cell subtypes was not achieved.

Germline CDR1 is ENHRY and CDR2 is SYGVKD. This CDR3 comprises 15 residues. UMIs bearing a 6-nucleotide sample barcode were added through template switching. TCRdb reprocessed the 5' RACE reads; each CDR3 protein has one entry and no DNA is given. The sample data list some 400,000 distinct CDR3 sequences. Regarding this clonotype: Its antigen remains unknown.

The rearrangement links TRBV10-3 to TRBJ2-2; TCRdb picks TRBD1, but there is no DNA to check that call. Sequenced sample: blood. This receptor was taken from a human donor with ulcerative colitis or Crohn's disease, or a healthy co-twin of an affected twin (not recorded which). CDR3 loop: CAISVGQGNTGELFF.